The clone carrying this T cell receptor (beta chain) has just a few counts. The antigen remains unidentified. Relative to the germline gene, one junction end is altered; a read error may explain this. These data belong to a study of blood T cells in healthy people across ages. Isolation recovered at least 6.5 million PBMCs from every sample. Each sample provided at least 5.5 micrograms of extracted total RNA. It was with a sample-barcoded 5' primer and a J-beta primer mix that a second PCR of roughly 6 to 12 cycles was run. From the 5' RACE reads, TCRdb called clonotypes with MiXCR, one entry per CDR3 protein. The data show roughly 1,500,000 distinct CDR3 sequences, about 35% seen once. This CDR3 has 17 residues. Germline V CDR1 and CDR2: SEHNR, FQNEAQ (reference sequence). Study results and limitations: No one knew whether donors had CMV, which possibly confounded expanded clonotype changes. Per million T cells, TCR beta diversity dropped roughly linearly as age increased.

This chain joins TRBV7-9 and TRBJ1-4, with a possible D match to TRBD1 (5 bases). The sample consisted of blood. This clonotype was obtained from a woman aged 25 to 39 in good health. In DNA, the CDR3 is TGTGCCTGCAGCTTAGGAGGAGTTCAGGGCCGTAATGAAAAACTGTTTTTT. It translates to CACSLGGVQGRNEKLFF.